This T cell receptor beta chain was sequenced for a study of regulatory T cells in long-lasting Graves disease. Construction of the TCR beta libraries employed iRepertoire HTBI primers in conjunction with Arm-PCR of CDR3 regions. TCRdb fed the multiplex PCR reads into MiXCR, producing one record per CDR3 protein. The sample includes some 420,000 distinct CDR3 sequences, about 22% of them seen just once. Study-wide results and caveats: Clonotypes that were public and shared totalled fewer than 3,500 in persistent patients versus about 1,000 in new patients. TRBV28, TRBJ1-2 and TRBJ2-5 were favored in persistent disease. Newly diagnosed patients had higher TCR diversity than persistent Graves' patients did.

Time point indicated: persistent/refractory GD, antithyroid drugs over 5 years with positive TRAb. Generation of the TCR library employed RNA extracted from PBMCs. Those enrolled as patients came out of an endocrinology department in Xi'an, China. The CDR3 runs to 14 residues. Trimming at V came to 5 bases and at J to 0 bases, leaving 2 bases not matched to a gene. In germline, CDR1 is SGHTA, CDR2 FQGNSA. As for this clonotype: Its specificity is unknown.

The sequenced sample was peripheral blood mononuclear cells (PBMCs), obtained when the disease was refractory, from a patient treated with antithyroid drugs. The chain is built from TRBV7-2 and TRBJ2-7, with 9 bases fitting TRBD1. The receptor was derived from a female donor with Graves disease. The CDR3 DNA reads as TGTGCCAGCAGCCCACAGGGGGCCTCCTACGAGCAGTACTTC. As protein: CASSPQGASYEQYF.